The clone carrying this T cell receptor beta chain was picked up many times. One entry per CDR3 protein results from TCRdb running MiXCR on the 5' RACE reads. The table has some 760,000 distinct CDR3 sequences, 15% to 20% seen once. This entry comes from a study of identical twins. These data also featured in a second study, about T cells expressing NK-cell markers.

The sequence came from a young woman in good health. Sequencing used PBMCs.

The CDR3: CSARTGMQNYGYTF. CDR3 sequence (DNA): TGCAGTGCTAGAACAGGGATGCAGAACTATGGCTACACCTTC. The rearrangement uses TRBV20-1 and TRBJ1-2; weak D call: TRBD1 (6 bases). Looked up from germline, CDR1 is DFQATT and CDR2 is SNEGSKA (reference sequence). The ends were cut back, 2 bases at V and 2 bases at J, with 12 bases in the middle. The CDR3 sequence is 14 residues long.